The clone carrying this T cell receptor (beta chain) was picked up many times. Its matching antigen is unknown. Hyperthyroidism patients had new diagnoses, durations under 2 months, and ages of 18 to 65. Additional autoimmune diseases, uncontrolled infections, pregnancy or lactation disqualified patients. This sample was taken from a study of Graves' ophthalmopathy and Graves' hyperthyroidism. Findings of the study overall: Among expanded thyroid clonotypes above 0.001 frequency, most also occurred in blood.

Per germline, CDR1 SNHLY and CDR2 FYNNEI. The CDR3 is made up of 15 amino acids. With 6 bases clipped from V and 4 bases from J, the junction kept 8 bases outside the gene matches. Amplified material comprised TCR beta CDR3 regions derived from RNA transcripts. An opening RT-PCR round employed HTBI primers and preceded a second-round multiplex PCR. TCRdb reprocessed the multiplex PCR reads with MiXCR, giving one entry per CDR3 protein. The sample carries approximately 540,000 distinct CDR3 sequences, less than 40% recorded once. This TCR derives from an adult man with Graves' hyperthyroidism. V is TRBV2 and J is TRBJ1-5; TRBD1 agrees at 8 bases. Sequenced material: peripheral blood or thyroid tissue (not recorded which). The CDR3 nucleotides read TGTGCCAGCAGACAGGGGGATATGTGGAATCAGCCCCAGCATTTT. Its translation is CASRQGDMWNQPQHF.